The following is a T cell receptor beta chain sequence with its context. This sample stems from a study of blood T cell repertoires in COVID-19. About the study: The study drew acute and convalescent COVID-19 samples from the United States, Italy and Spain.

The study assigned cohorts using participant-reported clinical history. Exposed study participants had met a COVID-19 case within 2 weeks before entry. Using immunoSEQ multiplex PCR, the repertoire was profiled, and TCRdb retains in-frame clones only, with some absent. The sample has 200,000 to 250,000 clones; 90% are singletons. After removal of 7 bases from V and 5 bases from J, the junction contained 6 bases not matched to a gene. Germline V gives CDR1 SGHNT, CDR2 YENEEA. CDR3 length equals 15 residues. The TCR originated in a man younger than 45 who had been exposed to COVID-19. The sequenced sample consisted of PBMCs or T cells enriched from blood (not recorded which). J is TRBJ2-3 and V is TRBV11-3, with TRBD2 matching over 13 bases. The CDR3 nucleotides read TGTGCCAGCAAAACTAGCGGGGGGGCCCTAGATACGCAGTATTTT. Residues: CASKTSGGALDTQYF. Looking up the rest from reference TRBV11-3 and TRBJ2-3 gives the full variable domain: EAGVVQSPRYKIIEKKQPVAFWCNPISGHNTLYWYLQNLGQGPELLIRYENEEAVDDSQLPKDRFSAERLKGVDSTLKIQPAELGDSAVYLCASKTSGGALDTQYFGPGTRLTVL.